The 18 T cell receptor beta chains below all came from one sample that was sequenced in a study of shared clonotypes between healthy human individuals. Assay used: immunoSEQ multiplex PCR; TCRdb lists only in-frame clones, some missing. Of roughly 490,000 clones listed, around 80% are singletons. The source material was PBMCs. These receptors came from a woman aged 40 to 49 in good health. Some clones in this sample may be carry-over from other donors' samples.

CDR3 nucleotides: TGTGCCAGCAGTCCCTGGACTGGCTCCTACGAGCAGTACTTC. Amino acids: CASSPWTGSYEQYF. V usage is TRBV7-2 and J usage is TRBJ2-7, with D maybe TRBD2 (5 bases). The CDR3 covers 14 residues. V shed 6 bases and J shed 0 bases, with 12 bases lying between them. CDR1 is SGHTA and CDR2 is FQGNSA in the germline V gene.

J is TRBJ2-5 and V is TRBV7-6; TRBD2 aligns across 10 bases. This CDR3 is built from 15 residues. J lost 2 bases, V lost 4 bases, and 4 bases had no gene match. Germline CDR1 reads SGHVS; CDR2 reads FNYEAQ. CDR3 sequence reads: CASSSTSGTQETQYF. CDR3 coding DNA: TGTGCCAGCAGCTCTACTAGCGGGACTCAAGAGACCCAGTACTTC.

The V gene is TRBV18, the J gene TRBJ2-7; D is possibly TRBD1 (6 bases). The CDR3 extends over 15 amino acids. Germline V lookup: CDR1 KGHSH, CDR2 LQKENI. V was shortened by 2 bases and J by 6 bases, with 17 bases between the two germline ends. The CDR3, as DNA: TGTGCCAGCTCACCAACCGGGACATACACGAGCGAGCAGTACTTC. Translating it yields CASSPTGTYTSEQYF. Supplemented by reference TRBV18 and TRBJ2-7, the full variable domain reads NAGVMQNPRHLVRRRGQEARLRCSPMKGHSHVYWYRQLPEEGLKFMVYLQKENIIDESGMPKERFSAEFPKEGPSILRIQQVVRGDSAAYFCASSPTGTYTSEQYFGPGTRLTVT.

J is TRBJ2-2 and V is TRBV7-2; TRBD2 aligns across 9 bases. The CDR3 is 17 amino acids. V lost 6 bases to trimming and J lost 1 base; unmatched junction nucleotides: 9. The germline gives CDR1 SGHTA, CDR2 FQGNSA. The chain's CDR3 is CASRPPLSGGNTGELFF. The CDR3 DNA is TGTGCCAGCAGACCCCCCCTTAGCGGGGGGAACACCGGGGAGCTGTTTTTT. The full variable domain, its missing parts supplied by reference TRBV7-2 and TRBJ2-2, is GAGVSQSPSNKVTEKGKDVELRCDPISGHTALYWYRQSLGQGLEFLIYFQGNSAPDKSGLPSDRFSAERTGGSVSTLTIQRTQQEDSAVYLCASRPPLSGGNTGELFFGEGSRLTVL.

The chain couples TRBV18 to TRBJ2-7, with TRBD1 matching over 7 bases. The CDR3 is 14 residues long. Germline loops: CDR1 KGHSH, CDR2 LQKENI. V was clipped by 3 bases and J by 2 bases; unmatched bases: 4. In nucleotides, the CDR3 is TGTGCCAGCTCACCGACGGGACAGCCCTACGAGCAGTACTTC. Translation: CASSPTGQPYEQYF.

The chain uses TRBV4-3 and TRBJ2-3; 8 nucleotides agree with TRBD2. Per the germline V gene, CDR1 is LGHNA and CDR2 is YSLEER. The CDR3 spans 14 residues. The V gene end was trimmed by 3 bases and the J gene end by 12 bases; junction bases not matched to a gene: 11. The CDR3 region is CASSQGLEADIQYF. The CDR3 coding sequence is TGCGCCAGCAGCCAGGGACTAGAGGCAGATATACAGTATTTT.

The chain is built from TRBV21-1 and TRBJ1-4. TRBV21-1 is noted as a pseudogene. The CDR3 has 16 amino acids. CDR3 region: CASSKALPWRHEKLFF. The CDR3, as DNA: TGTGCCAGCAGCAAAGCCCTTCCCTGGCGGCATGAAAAACTGTTTTTT.

In regard to this clone: Possible read error: a much larger clone is one base away. The chain uses TRBV30 and TRBJ1-4; 10 nucleotides align to TRBD1. The trim removed 5 bases at V and 13 bases at J, leaving 4 bases unmatched. This CDR3 is built from 11 residues. Germline V gene sequence: CDR1 GTSNPN, CDR2 SVGIG (reference sequence). The CDR3 region has the DNA TGTGCCTGGGACAGGGGGCGTACACTGTTTTTT. Its protein is CAWDRGRTLFF.

This rearrangement joins TRBV10-3 to TRBJ1-1, with 8 bases matching TRBD1. V was pared by 6 bases and J by 10 bases, with 10 bases of the junction left unmatched. Germline V gene lookup returns CDR1 ENHRY and CDR2 SYGVKD. The CDR3 runs to 13 residues. CDR3 amino acids: CAIRRTGGHGAFF. CDR3 DNA: TGTGCCATCAGGCGCACAGGGGGACACGGAGCTTTCTTT.

This chain links TRBV21-1 with TRBJ2-7. TRBV21-1 is labeled a pseudogene. CDR3 length: 15 amino acids. CDR3 DNA sequence: TGTGCCAGCAGCCCCCGGGCACAAATACCTTACGAGCAGTACTTC. Its translation is CASSPRAQIPYEQYF.

The gene calls are TRBV18 and TRBJ2-1; TRBD1 might be the D (6 bases). Trimming took 0 bases from V and 0 from J, leaving 21 bases between them. The CDR3 loop spans 20 amino acids. Germline loops: CDR1 KGHSH, CDR2 LQKENI. The CDR3 here is CASSPPIQGRIGGSYNEQFF. The CDR3 DNA sequence: TGTGCCAGCTCACCACCAATACAGGGTAGGATTGGCGGCTCCTACAATGAGCAGTTCTTC.

This clone was seen a single time. The chain uses TRBV19 and TRBJ2-1, with D tentatively TRBD2 (5 bases). The CDR3 covers 13 residues. Germline-derived CDR1 and CDR2 are LNHDA and SQIVND (reference sequence). The ends were cut back, 5 bases at V and 6 bases at J, with 11 bases in the middle. The CDR3 sequence: CASSSGSPNEQFF. The CDR3 DNA reads TGTGCCAGTAGTTCGGGATCTCCCAATGAGCAGTTCTTC.

J is TRBJ1-5 and V is TRBV18; 11 bases are shared with TRBD1. There are 17 residues in the CDR3. CDR1 KGHSH and CDR2 LQKENI come from the germline V gene. Unmatched junction bases numbered 4, after V lost 3 bases and J lost 0 bases. The CDR3 loop reads CASSPGQGAVSNQPQHF. The CDR3 region has the DNA TGTGCCAGCTCACCCGGACAGGGGGCGGTTAGCAATCAGCCCCAGCATTTT. Full variable domain (missing parts from reference TRBV18 and TRBJ1-5): NAGVMQNPRHLVRRRGQEARLRCSPMKGHSHVYWYRQLPEEGLKFMVYLQKENIIDESGMPKERFSAEFPKEGPSILRIQQVVRGDSAAYFCASSPGQGAVSNQPQHFGDGTRLSIL.

Concerning this clone itself: This may stem from a read error, because a much larger clone lies one nucleotide away. Other DNA variants within this sample encode the same CDR3. J is TRBJ1-2 and V is TRBV6-5; D is unclear. The CDR3 sequence is 12 residues long. Germline loops: CDR1 MNHEY, CDR2 SVGAGI. Trimming cost V 0 bases and J 8 bases, with 7 bases left between them. CDR3 DNA: TGTGCCAGCAGTTACTCAGGGTACGGCTACACCTTC. This encodes CASSYSGYGYTF.

This rearrangement joins TRBV7-3 to TRBJ2-2; D gene ambiguous. There are 15 residues in the CDR3. The V end was cut by 0 bases, the J end by 6 bases, with 11 bases between. Per the germline V gene, CDR1 is SGHTA and CDR2 is FQGTGA. CDR3: CASSLTSPGAGELFF. The CDR3 DNA is TGTGCCAGCAGCTTAACCAGCCCGGGTGCCGGGGAGCTGTTTTTT.

This rearrangement joins TRBV7-6 to TRBJ2-1; 11 bases line up with TRBD1. The V gene's germline CDR1 is SGHVS and CDR2 FNYEAQ. After removal of 3 bases from V and 8 bases from J, the junction contained 9 bases not matched to a gene. The CDR3 extends over 16 amino acids. Here the CDR3 DNA reads TGTGCCAGCAGCTTCTCTCCGGGACAGGGGGATTATGAGCAGTTCTTC. It yields the protein CASSFSPGQGDYEQFF.

This clone was observed a single time. The rearrangement joins TRBV5-1 to TRBJ2-3; 10 positions match TRBD1. There are 16 residues in the CDR3. CDR1 and CDR2 (germline): SGHRS, YFSETQ. The V gene end was trimmed by 4 bases and the J gene end by 0 bases; junction bases not matched to a gene: 5. The CDR3 bases are TGCGCCAGCAGCCCGACAGGGGGCCCAAGCACAGATACGCAGTATTTT. Protein product: CASSPTGGPSTDTQYF.

On this clone itself: A much larger clone lies a single base off, so this may be a read error. The gene calls are TRBV15 and TRBJ1-2; 7 bases are a match to TRBD1. J was trimmed by 12 bases and V by 1 base; bases with no gene match: 11. In germline, CDR1 is LNHNV, CDR2 YYDKDF (reference sequence). The CDR3 spans 14 residues. CDR3 sequence: CATSRVDRVRGHTF. The CDR3 DNA is TGTGCCACCAGCAGAGTCGACAGGGTACGGGGCCACACCTTC.